This T cell receptor beta chain was documented in a study of cytomegalovirus exposure and HLA in healthy donors. General study points: The listing of 150 or so TCR beta chains classed them as cytomegalovirus-associated. A link between a missense DCLRE1C variant and TCR beta V- and J-gene trimming emerged from a later analysis. The only immune exposure information that was available was CMV serostatus.

This CDR3 has 12 residues. V was cut by 6 bases and J by 3 bases, with 9 bases left in between. Germline CDR1 reads MNHNS; CDR2 reads SASEGT. This clone turned up a few times. Its antigen remains unidentified. PCR primers comprised 60 Vbeta and 13 Jbeta primers. The assay was immunoSEQ multiplex PCR, and TCRdb's table has in-frame clones only and misses some. Of under 200,000 clones in the sample, around 80% were seen once. This chain connects TRBV6-1 to TRBJ2-7; D not certain. Material for sequencing was PBMCs. This clonotype was sampled from a woman aged 40-49 years in good health and CMV-seronegative. The chain's CDR3 is CASSQIFYEQYF. Here the CDR3 DNA reads TGTGCCAGCAGCCAGATTTTCTACGAGCAGTACTTC.